This TCR beta chain originates from a study of graft-versus-host responses after intestinal transplantation. The study, taken as a whole, reports: HvG clone declines early post-transplant were associated with peak circulating GvH levels.

A remark on this clone: Its antigen is not known.

Trimming took 4 bases from V and 6 from J, leaving 24 bases between them. The CDR3 is 18 amino acids. The germline V gene has CDR1 MNHEY and CDR2 SMNVEV (reference sequence). TCRdb's table, derived via immunoSEQ multiplex PCR, lists solely in-frame clones and lacks some. Of about 110,000 clones detected, just under 95% appear once; the ten largest clones hold roughly 0.5%. This receptor was taken from a human donor who received an intestinal transplant. This specimen was unstimulated CD8+ T cells sorted from spleen or lymph node cells, taken before intestinal transplant. The V gene is TRBV27, the J gene TRBJ2-2; D perhaps matches TRBD2 (7 bases). DNA for the CDR3: TGTGCCAGCAGTTCGTTCACCAGGGGAGGGGGTCCTGCCGGGGAGCTGTTTTTT. Its translation is CASSSFTRGGGPAGELFF.